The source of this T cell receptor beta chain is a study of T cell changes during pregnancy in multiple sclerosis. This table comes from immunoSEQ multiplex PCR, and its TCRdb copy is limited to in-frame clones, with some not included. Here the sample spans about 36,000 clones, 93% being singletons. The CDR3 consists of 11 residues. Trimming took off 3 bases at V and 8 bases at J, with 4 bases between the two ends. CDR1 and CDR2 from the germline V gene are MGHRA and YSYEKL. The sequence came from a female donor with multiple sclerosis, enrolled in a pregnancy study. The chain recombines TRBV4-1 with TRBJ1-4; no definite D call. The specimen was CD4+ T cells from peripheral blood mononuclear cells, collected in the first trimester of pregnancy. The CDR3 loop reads CASSQREKLFF. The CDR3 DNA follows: TGCGCCAGCAGCCAGAGGGAAAAACTGTTTTTT.